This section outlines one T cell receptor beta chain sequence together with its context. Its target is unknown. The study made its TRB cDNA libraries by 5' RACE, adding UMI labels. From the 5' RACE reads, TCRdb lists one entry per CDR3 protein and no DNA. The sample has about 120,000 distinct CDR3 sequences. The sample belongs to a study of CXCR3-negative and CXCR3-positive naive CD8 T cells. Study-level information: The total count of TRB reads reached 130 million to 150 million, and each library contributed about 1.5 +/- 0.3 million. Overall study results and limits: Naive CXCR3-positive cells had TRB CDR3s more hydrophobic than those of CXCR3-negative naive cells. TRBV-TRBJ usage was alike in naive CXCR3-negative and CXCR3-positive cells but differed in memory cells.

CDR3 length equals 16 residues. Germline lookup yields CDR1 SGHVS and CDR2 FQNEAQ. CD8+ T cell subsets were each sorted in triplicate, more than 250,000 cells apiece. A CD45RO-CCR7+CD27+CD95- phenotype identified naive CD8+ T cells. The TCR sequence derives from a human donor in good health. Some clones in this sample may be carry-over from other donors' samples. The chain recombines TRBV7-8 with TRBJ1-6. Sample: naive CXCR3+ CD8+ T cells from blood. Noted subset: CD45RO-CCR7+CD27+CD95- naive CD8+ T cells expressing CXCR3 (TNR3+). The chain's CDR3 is CASSSSTGLYNSPLHF.